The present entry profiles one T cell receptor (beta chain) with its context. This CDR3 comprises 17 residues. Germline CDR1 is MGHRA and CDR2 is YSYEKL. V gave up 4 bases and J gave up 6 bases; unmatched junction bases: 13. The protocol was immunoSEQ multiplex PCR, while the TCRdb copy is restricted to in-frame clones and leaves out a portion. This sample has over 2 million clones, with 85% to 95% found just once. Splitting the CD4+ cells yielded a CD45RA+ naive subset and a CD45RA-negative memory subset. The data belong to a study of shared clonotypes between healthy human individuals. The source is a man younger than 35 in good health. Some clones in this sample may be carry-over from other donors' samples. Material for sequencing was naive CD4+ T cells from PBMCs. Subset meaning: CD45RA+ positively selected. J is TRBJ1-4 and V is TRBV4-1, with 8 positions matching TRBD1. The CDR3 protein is CASSRATGGQGYEKLFF. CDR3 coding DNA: TGCGCCAGCAGCCGGGCCACGGGCGGACAGGGTTATGAAAAACTGTTTTTT.